The 24 T cell receptor beta chains below were found in one sample sequenced in a study of blood T cell repertoires in COVID-19. Data came from immunoSEQ multiplex PCR; TCRdb stores just in-frame clones and leaves some out. The table has about 72,000 clones, roughly 90% seen once. Sample: peripheral blood. Receptors were obtained from a human donor in a cohort sampled during active COVID-19.

The V and J genes are TRBV19 and TRBJ2-5, with TRBD2 as a possible D gene (5 bases). Germline-derived CDR1 and CDR2 are LNHDA and SQIVND (reference sequence). Trimming removed 5 bases at V and 2 bases at J, with 9 bases between. CDR3 length: 13 amino acids. CDR3 protein: CASSLGRQETQYF. CDR3 bases: TGTGCCAGTAGTTTGGGGAGACAAGAGACCCAGTACTTC.

CDR3 DNA sequence: TGTGCCAGCAGTAGTTCTAGCGGGAGGTCCTCCTACGAGCAGTACTTC. The encoded protein is CASSSSSGRSSYEQYF. This rearrangement joins TRBV27 to TRBJ2-7; TRBD2 matches at 11 bases. V was pared by 5 bases and J by 0 bases, with 6 bases of the junction left unmatched. The CDR3 consists of 16 residues. CDR1 and CDR2 from the germline V gene are MNHEY and SMNVEV (reference sequence).

The chain couples TRBV6-2 or TRBV6-3 to TRBJ2-7; 13 bases are shared with TRBD2. The CDR3 extends over 15 amino acids. Germline CDR1 reads MNHEY; CDR2 reads SVGEGT. V lost 4 bases to trimming and J lost 3 bases; unmatched junction nucleotides: 3. The CDR3 protein is CASSSRLAGGYEQYF. Here the CDR3 DNA reads TGTGCCAGCAGTTCCCGACTAGCGGGGGGCTACGAGCAGTACTTC.

The V call is TRBV7-8, the J call TRBJ2-2; possibly TRBD2 for D (6 bases). The CDR3 has 16 amino acids. From germline, CDR1 is SGHVS and CDR2 FQNEAQ. V was clipped by 4 bases and J by 1 base, with 13 bases between them. This chain's CDR3 is CASSSPLSGNTGELFF. DNA of the CDR3: TGTGCCAGCAGCTCCCCACTTAGCGGGAACACCGGGGAGCTGTTTTTT.

The V and J genes are TRBV4-2 and TRBJ2-7; no clear D gene. CDR1 and CDR2 (germline): LGHNA, YNFKEQ. The CDR3 contains 14 residues. V gave up 1 base and J gave up 4 bases, with 11 bases separating them. The DNA of the CDR3 is TGTGCCAGCAGCCAAGTCCGGCAGGAATACGAGCAGTACTTC. Amino acids: CASSQVRQEYEQYF.

The chain employs TRBV11-2 and TRBJ2-7; 9 nucleotides agree with TRBD1. The V gene's germline CDR1 is SGHAT and CDR2 FQNNGV. CDR3 length: 14 amino acids. After removal of 3 bases from V and 4 bases from J, the junction contained 4 bases not matched to a gene. The CDR3 nucleotides are TGTGCCAGCAGCTTTGGGACAGGGAGGTACGAGCAGTACTTC. Protein product: CASSFGTGRYEQYF.

This chain connects TRBV9 to TRBJ1-4; 10 bases map to TRBD1. The CDR3 is 17 amino acids. With V trimmed by 4 bases and J by 7 bases, 13 bases remained unmatched. Germline CDR1 and CDR2: SGDLS and YYNGEE. The DNA of the CDR3 is TGTGCCAGCAGCACTCGGGACAGGGGACAGAGTGGTGAAAAACTGTTTTTT. Translation gives CASSTRDRGQSGEKLFF.

This chain uses TRBV4-1 with TRBJ2-1, with D hard to call. CDR3 length: 15 residues. The germline V and J ends were trimmed by 3 bases and 6 bases, with 15 bases remaining between them. From germline, CDR1 is MGHRA and CDR2 YSYEKL. The CDR3 nucleotides are TGCGCCAGCAGCCACATCGCCGCCCCCGGCAATGAGCAGTTCTTC. Amino acid sequence: CASSHIAAPGNEQFF.

The chain recombines TRBV5-1 with TRBJ2-3; 10 bases map to TRBD2. V was pared by 6 bases and J by 2 bases, with 6 bases of the junction left unmatched. CDR1 SGHRS and CDR2 YFSETQ come from the germline V gene. The CDR3 loop spans 15 amino acids. The CDR3 DNA is TGCGCCAGCACCCCCGGGACTAGCGTCACAGATACGCAGTATTTT. Translation gives CASTPGTSVTDTQYF.

This clone occurred once. The chain couples TRBV11-3 to TRBJ2-7; 10 bases map to TRBD1. The CDR3 has 13 amino acids. CDR1 SGHNT and CDR2 YENEEA come from the germline V gene. V lost 5 bases, J lost 6 bases, and 4 bases stayed unmatched. CDR3 DNA: TGTGCCAGCAGCGCCGGGACAGGGGTCGAGCAGTACTTC. This encodes CASSAGTGVEQYF.

V and J are TRBV7-2 and TRBJ2-5; 7 bases align to TRBD1. V lost 4 bases and J lost 1; bases outside the gene matches: 9. The CDR3 is made up of 16 amino acids. The germline gives CDR1 SGHTA, CDR2 FQGNSA. The CDR3 protein is CASSSVPGTVQETQYF. The CDR3 DNA is TGTGCCAGCAGCTCCGTTCCCGGGACAGTCCAAGAGACCCAGTACTTC. Combining the CDR3 with reference TRBV7-2 and TRBJ2-5 gives the whole variable domain GAGVSQSPSNKVTEKGKDVELRCDPISGHTALYWYRQSLGQGLEFLIYFQGNSAPDKSGLPSDRFSAERTGGSVSTLTIQRTQQEDSAVYLCASSSVPGTVQETQYFGPGTRLLVL.

This chain joins TRBV6-2 or TRBV6-3 and TRBJ2-3; 11 bases are shared with TRBD2. The ends lost 6 bases at V and 2 bases at J; junction bases unmatched: 7. Looked up from germline, CDR1 is MNHEY and CDR2 is SVGEGT. The CDR3 has 16 amino acids. CDR3 nucleotide sequence: TGTGCCAGCAGCTTTAGCGGGAGGGCCCCCACAGATACGCAGTATTTT. The encoded protein is CASSFSGRAPTDTQYF.

The rearrangement joins TRBV6-5 to TRBJ2-7; 8 bases are shared with TRBD2. With 9 bases clipped from V and 0 bases from J, the junction kept 10 bases outside the gene matches. This CDR3 comprises 15 residues. Germline-derived CDR1 and CDR2 are MNHEY and SVGAGI. The CDR3 sequence: CARHSSGPNSYEQYF. CDR3 bases: TGTGCCAGACACTCTAGCGGGCCAAACTCCTACGAGCAGTACTTC.

The J gene is TRBJ1-4, the V gene TRBV6-1; unclear D gene. Per germline, CDR1 MNHNS and CDR2 SASEGT. This CDR3 has 15 amino acids. V was cut by 3 bases and J by 3 bases, with 11 bases left in between. The CDR3 nucleotides read TGTGCCAGCAGTGACCCAGGCTCAGCTAATGAAAAACTGTTTTTT. Amino acids: CASSDPGSANEKLFF.

This chain links TRBV5-1 with TRBJ2-5, with 8 bases identical to TRBD2. V shed 2 bases, J shed 2 bases, and the junction held 8 bases outside the gene matches. This CDR3 is built from 16 residues. Germline V lookup: CDR1 SGHRS, CDR2 YFSETQ. In DNA, the CDR3 is TGCGCCAGCAGCTTCGGACTAGCTCTTCAACAAGAGACCCAGTACTTC. Residues: CASSFGLALQQETQYF.

As regards this clone: Other DNA sequences of this sample code for an identical CDR3. This chain uses TRBV9 with TRBJ2-2, with D possibly being TRBD2 (5 bases). Germline CDR1 is SGDLS and CDR2 is YYNGEE. Trimming shortened V by 0 bases and J by 5 bases, and 5 bases separated the two germline ends. This CDR3 is 13 amino acids long. CDR3 coding DNA: TGTGCCAGCAGCGTAGCGGGGACCGGGGAGCTGTTTTTT. Residues: CASSVAGTGELFF.

The chain joins TRBV30 to TRBJ1-6; D perhaps matches TRBD1 (6 bases). The CDR3 contains 14 residues. Germline CDR1 GTSNPN, CDR2 SVGIG (reference sequence). V lost 5 bases, J lost 6 bases, and 14 bases lay in between. This chain's CDR3 is CAWGRNRVNSPLHF. The CDR3 region has the DNA TGTGCCTGGGGAAGAAACAGGGTTAATTCACCCCTCCACTTT. Using reference TRBV30 and TRBJ1-6 for the parts outside the CDR3, the full variable domain is SQTIHQWPATLVQPVGSPLSLECTVEGTSNPNLYWYRQAAGRGLQLLFYSVGIGQISSEVPQNLSASRPQDRQFILSSKKLLLSDSGFYLCAWGRNRVNSPLHFGNGTRLTVT.

V is TRBV7-2 and J is TRBJ2-1; 8 nucleotides agree with TRBD2. Germline lookup yields CDR1 SGHTA and CDR2 FQGNSA. With 5 bases clipped from V and 7 bases from J, the junction kept 16 bases outside the gene matches. This CDR3 has 17 residues. The CDR3 is CASSPLSGRGMGNEQFF. The CDR3 DNA sequence: TGTGCCAGCAGCCCTTTAAGCGGGAGAGGAATGGGTAATGAGCAGTTCTTC.

The chain carries TRBV19 and TRBJ2-1; 7 nucleotides agree with TRBD2. The CDR3 runs to 17 residues. Germline CDR1 LNHDA, CDR2 SQIVND (reference sequence). Trimming cost V 1 base and J 0 bases; bases outside gene matches: 6. In DNA, the CDR3 is TGTGCCAGTAGTATAGGGGTCCTAGCGGTCTCCTACAATGAGCAGTTCTTC. As protein: CASSIGVLAVSYNEQFF.

The chain is built from TRBV19 and TRBJ1-5; D call uncertain. The CDR3 is 17 residues long. The ends were cut back, 2 bases at V and 5 bases at J, with 19 bases in the middle. Germline assignment: CDR1 LNHDA and CDR2 SQIVND (reference sequence). CDR3 region: CASSIWRDLSVHQPQHF. The DNA for the CDR3 is TGTGCCAGTAGTATATGGCGGGATTTGAGTGTGCATCAGCCCCAGCATTTT.

This clone came up once. The CDR3 spells CSVEFGGKVNNEQFF. DNA for the CDR3: TGCAGCGTTGAATTCGGGGGGAAGGTTAACAATGAGCAGTTCTTC. The rearrangement uses TRBV29-1 and TRBJ2-1; 7 bases fit TRBD2. The CDR3 runs to 15 residues. V lost 2 bases and J lost 5; bases outside the gene matches: 9. Germline loops: CDR1 SQVTM, CDR2 ANQGSEA.

The V and J genes are TRBV19 and TRBJ2-7; 7 bases agree with TRBD2. Trimming took 1 base from V and 4 from J; bases not matched to a gene: 7. The CDR3 spans 15 residues. CDR1 is LNHDA and CDR2 is SQIVND in the germline V gene (reference sequence). The CDR3 loop reads CASSIARGRGYEQYF. The CDR3 coding sequence is TGTGCCAGTAGTATAGCCCGCGGGAGAGGGTACGAGCAGTACTTC.

This chain joins TRBV15 and TRBJ2-1, with 8 nucleotides matching TRBD2. Germline assignment: CDR1 LNHNV and CDR2 YYDKDF (reference sequence). The V and J ends lost 0 bases and 5 bases, in that order; junction bases with no gene match: 3. The CDR3 has 15 residues. The CDR3 bases are TGTGCCACCAGCAGAGATAGCGGGAATAACAATGAGCAGTTCTTC. Residues: CATSRDSGNNNEQFF.

V usage is TRBV4-1 and J usage is TRBJ2-3, with 10 bases aligning to TRBD2. Germline lookup yields CDR1 MGHRA and CDR2 YSYEKL. This CDR3 region has 17 residues. V dropped 0 bases and J dropped 5; count of bases not matched to a gene: 8. The CDR3 DNA reads as TGCGCCAGCAGCCAAGATGCCAGCGGGAGGGTAGGAGATACGCAGTATTTT. This encodes CASSQDASGRVGDTQYF.